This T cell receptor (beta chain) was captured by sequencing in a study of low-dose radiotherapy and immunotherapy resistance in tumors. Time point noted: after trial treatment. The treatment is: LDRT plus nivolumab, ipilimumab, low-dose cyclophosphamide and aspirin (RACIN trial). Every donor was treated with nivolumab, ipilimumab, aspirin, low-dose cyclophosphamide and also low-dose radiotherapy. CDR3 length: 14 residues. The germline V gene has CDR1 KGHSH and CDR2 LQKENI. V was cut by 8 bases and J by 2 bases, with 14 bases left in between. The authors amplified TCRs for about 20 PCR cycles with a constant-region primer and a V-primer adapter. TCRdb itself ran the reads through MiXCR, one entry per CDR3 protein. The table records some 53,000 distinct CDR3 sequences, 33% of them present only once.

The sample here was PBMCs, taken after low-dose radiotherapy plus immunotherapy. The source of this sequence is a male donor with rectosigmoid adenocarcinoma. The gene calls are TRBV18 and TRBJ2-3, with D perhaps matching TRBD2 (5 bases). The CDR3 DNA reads TGTGCCAGCACCCGGGGTGTCTCCACAGATACGCAGTATTTT. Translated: CASTRGVSTDTQYF.